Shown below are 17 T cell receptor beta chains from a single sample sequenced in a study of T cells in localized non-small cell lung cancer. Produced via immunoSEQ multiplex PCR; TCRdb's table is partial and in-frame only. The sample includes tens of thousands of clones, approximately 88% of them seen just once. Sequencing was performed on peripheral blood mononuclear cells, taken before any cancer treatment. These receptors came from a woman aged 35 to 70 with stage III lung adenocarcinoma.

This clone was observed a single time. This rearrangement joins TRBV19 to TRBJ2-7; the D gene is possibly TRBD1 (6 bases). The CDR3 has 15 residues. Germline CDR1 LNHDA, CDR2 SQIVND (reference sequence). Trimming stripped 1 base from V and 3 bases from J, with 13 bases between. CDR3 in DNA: TGTGCCAGTAGTATAGGGCCAGGGGATTACTACGAGCAGTACTTC. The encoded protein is CASSIGPGDYYEQYF.

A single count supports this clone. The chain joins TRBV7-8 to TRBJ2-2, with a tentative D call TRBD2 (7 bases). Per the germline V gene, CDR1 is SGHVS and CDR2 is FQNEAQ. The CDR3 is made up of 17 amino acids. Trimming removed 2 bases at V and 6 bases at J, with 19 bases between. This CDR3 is CASSLYIGGGASGELFF. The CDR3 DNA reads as TGTGCCAGCAGCTTATACATCGGCGGGGGCGCGTCCGGGGAGCTGTTTTTT. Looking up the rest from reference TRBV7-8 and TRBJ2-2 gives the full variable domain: GAGVSQSPRYKVAKRGQDVALRCDPISGHVSLFWYQQALGQGPEFLTYFQNEAQLDKSGLPSDRFFAERPEGSVSTLKIQRTQQEDSAVYLCASSLYIGGGASGELFFGEGSRLTVL.

Here the CDR3 reads CASSPSGSDEQFF. As DNA, the CDR3 is TGTGCCAGTAGTCCGAGCGGGTCCGATGAGCAGTTCTTC. The rearrangement uses TRBV19 and TRBJ2-1; D is perhaps TRBD2 (6 bases). The CDR3 covers 13 residues. The germline V gene encodes CDR1 LNHDA and CDR2 SQIVND (reference sequence). Between the trimmed V and J ends, which lost 5 bases and 8 bases, there was a span of 13 bases.

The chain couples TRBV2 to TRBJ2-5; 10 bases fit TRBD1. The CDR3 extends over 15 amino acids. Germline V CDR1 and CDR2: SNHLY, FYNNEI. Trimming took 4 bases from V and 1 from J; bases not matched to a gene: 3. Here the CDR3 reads CASSGQGAPQETQYF. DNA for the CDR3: TGTGCCAGCAGTGGACAGGGGGCGCCCCAAGAGACCCAGTACTTC. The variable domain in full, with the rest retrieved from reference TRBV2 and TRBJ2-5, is EPEVTQTPSHQVTQMGQEVILRCVPISNHLYFYWYRQILGQKVEFLVSFYNNEISEKSEIFDDQFSVERPDGSNFTLKIRSTKLEDSAMYFCASSGQGAPQETQYFGPGTRLLVL.

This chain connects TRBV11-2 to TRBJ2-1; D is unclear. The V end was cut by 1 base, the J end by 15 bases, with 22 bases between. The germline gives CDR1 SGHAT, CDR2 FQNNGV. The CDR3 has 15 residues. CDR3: CASSLGFVIRRRAFF. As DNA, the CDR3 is TGTGCCAGCAGCTTAGGGTTTGTTATTAGGAGACGGGCGTTCTTC.

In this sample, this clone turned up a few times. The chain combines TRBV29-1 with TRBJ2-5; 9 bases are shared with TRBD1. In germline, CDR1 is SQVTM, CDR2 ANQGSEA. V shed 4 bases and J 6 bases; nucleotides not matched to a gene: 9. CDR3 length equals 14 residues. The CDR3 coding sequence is TGCAGCGTTGCTTCGGGACAGGGATCCAAGACCCAGTACTTC. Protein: CSVASGQGSKTQYF.

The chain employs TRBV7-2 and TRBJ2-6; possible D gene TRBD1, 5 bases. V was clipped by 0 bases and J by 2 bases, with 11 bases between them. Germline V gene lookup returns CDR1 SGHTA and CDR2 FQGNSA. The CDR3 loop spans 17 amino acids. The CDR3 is CASSLAYQGAGANVLTF. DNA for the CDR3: TGTGCCAGCAGCTTAGCATACCAGGGCGCTGGGGCCAACGTCCTGACTTTC.

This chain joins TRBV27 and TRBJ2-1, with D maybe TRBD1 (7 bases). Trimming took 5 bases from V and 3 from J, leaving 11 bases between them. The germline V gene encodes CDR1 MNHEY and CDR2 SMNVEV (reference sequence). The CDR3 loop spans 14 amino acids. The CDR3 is CASSDQGGYNEQFF. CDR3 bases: TGTGCCAGCAGTGACCAGGGGGGCTACAATGAGCAGTTCTTC.

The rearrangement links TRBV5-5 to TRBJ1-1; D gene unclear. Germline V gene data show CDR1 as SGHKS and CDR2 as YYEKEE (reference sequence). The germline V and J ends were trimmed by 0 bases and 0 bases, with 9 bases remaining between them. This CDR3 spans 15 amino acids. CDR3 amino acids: CASSLAGVVNTEAFF. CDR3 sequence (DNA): TGTGCCAGCAGCTTGGCGGGAGTAGTGAACACTGAAGCTTTCTTT.

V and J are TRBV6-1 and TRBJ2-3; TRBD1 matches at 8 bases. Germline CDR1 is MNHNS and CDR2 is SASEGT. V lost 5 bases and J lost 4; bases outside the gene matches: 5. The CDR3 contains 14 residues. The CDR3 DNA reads TGTGCCAGCAGTATCGGACAGGGCCCAGATACGCAGTATTTT. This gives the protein CASSIGQGPDTQYF.

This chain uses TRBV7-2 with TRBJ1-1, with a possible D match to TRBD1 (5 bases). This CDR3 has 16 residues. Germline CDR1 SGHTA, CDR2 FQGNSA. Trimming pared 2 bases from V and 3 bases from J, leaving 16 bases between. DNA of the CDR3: TGTGCCAGCAGCTTAAGGTTCGGCAGGGCCGACACTGAAGCTTTCTTT. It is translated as CASSLRFGRADTEAFF.

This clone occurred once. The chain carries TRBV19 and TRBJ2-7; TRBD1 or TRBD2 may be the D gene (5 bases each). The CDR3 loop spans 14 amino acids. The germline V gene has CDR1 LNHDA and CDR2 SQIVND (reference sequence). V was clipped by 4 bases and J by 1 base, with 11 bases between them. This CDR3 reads CASSTTGQSYEQYF. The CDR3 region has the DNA TGTGCCAGTAGTACCACGGGGCAATCCTACGAGCAGTACTTC.

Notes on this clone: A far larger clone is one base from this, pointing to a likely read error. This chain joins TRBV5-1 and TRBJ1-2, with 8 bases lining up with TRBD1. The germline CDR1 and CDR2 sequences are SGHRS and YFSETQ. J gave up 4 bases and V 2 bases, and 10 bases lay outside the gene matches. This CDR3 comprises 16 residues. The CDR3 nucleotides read TGCGCCAGCAGCTTCGACCCATCAGGACAGGGCTATGGCTACACCTTC. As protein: CASSFDPSGQGYGYTF.

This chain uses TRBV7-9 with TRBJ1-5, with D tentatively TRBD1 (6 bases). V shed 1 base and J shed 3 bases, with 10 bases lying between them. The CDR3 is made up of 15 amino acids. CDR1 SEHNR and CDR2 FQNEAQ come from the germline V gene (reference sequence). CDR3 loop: CASSLVAGDNQPQHF. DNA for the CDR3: TGTGCCAGCAGCTTAGTGGCAGGGGACAATCAGCCCCAGCATTTT.

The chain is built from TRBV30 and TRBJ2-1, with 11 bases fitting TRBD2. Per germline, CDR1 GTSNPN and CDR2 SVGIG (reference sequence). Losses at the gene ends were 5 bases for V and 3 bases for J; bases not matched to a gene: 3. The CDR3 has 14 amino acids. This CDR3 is CAWRLAGGYNEQFF. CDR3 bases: TGTGCCTGGCGCCTAGCGGGGGGCTACAATGAGCAGTTCTTC.

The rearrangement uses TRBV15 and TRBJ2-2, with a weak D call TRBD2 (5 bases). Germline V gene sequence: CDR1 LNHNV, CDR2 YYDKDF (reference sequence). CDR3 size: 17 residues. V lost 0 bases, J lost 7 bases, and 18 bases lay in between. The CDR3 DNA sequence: TGTGCCACCAGCAGAGATCAAAGCGGCGCGAGGAGCGGGGAGCTGTTTTTT. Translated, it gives CATSRDQSGARSGELFF.

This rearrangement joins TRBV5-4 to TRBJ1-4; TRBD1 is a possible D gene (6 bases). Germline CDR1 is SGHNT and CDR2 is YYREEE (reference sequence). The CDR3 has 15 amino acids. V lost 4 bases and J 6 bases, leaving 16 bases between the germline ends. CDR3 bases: TGTGCCAGCAGCCCGGGAGGGGGGGGCCATGAAAAACTGTTTTTT. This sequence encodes CASSPGGGGHEKLFF. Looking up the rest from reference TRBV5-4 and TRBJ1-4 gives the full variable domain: ETGVTQSPTHLIKTRGQQVTLRCSSQSGHNTVSWYQQALGQGPQFIFQYYREEENGRGNFPPRFSGLQFPNYSSELNVNALELDDSALYLCASSPGGGGHEKLFFGSGTQLSVL.